The clone carrying this TCR beta chain showed up just a few times. What it binds is unknown. The data belong to a study of early T cells in non-severe SARS-CoV-2 infection. Overall study findings and caveats: Reliance on VDJdb matching favored anti-spike CD8 responses; private and CD4 specificities were missed.

Germline V gene data show CDR1 as DFQATT and CDR2 as SNEGSKA (reference sequence). The junction had 6 bases not matched to a gene; V was cut back by 6 bases and J by 4 bases. The CDR3 contains 14 residues. TCRdb itself ran the 5' RACE reads through MiXCR, one entry per CDR3 protein. The profile shows 80,000 to 95,000 distinct CDR3 sequences, roughly 15% of them singletons. The sequencing sample was made of whole blood. The chain links TRBV20-1 to TRBJ2-1; 10 bases match TRBD2. The sequence derives from an adult who was a healthcare worker with PCR-confirmed SARS-CoV-2 infection or an uninfected control (not recorded which). The DNA for the CDR3 is TGCAGTGCCCAGTGGACTAGCGGATACAATGAGCAGTTCTTC. Protein sequence: CSAQWTSGYNEQFF.